This TCR beta chain is drawn from a study of blood T cell repertoires in COVID-19. Study-wide context: Whether acute or convalescent, the COVID-19 samples came from the United States, Italy and Spain. The cDNA or gDNA used as material had been derived from T cells, B-cell-depleted T cells, or PBMCs.

Authors' data handling: Nucleated cell number was recorded as an estimate derived from reference gene primer amplification. Clones were sequenced by immunoSEQ multiplex PCR, and TCRdb holds only the in-frame ones, with some missing. For V, J and clone size, that table is used; D and trimming come from the DNA. The sample records some 130,000 clones, 75% to 90% being singletons. Germline V CDR1 and CDR2: LNHDA, SQIVND (reference sequence). The CDR3 totals 14 residues. V shed 6 bases, J shed 6 bases, and the junction held 5 bases outside the gene matches. The genes are TRBV19 and TRBJ1-4; 9 bases align to TRBD1. Source material: peripheral blood. This TCR came from a man in his 60s with active or convalescent COVID-19. Here the CDR3 DNA reads TGTGCCAGTAGGCGGACAGGGGATTATGAAAAACTGTTTTTT. It encodes CASRRTGDYEKLFF.